This TCR beta chain was sequenced in a study of blood T cells in healthy people across ages. Broader study findings: TCR beta diversity tracked closely with naive T cell percentage. Long-lived donors carried more naive CD4+ cells and greater diversity than aged donors.

This clonotype was seen just once. Its matching antigen is unknown. V was pared by 6 bases and J by 7 bases, with 9 bases of the junction left unmatched. Germline V gene lookup returns CDR1 DFQATT and CDR2 SNEGSKA (reference sequence). There are 14 residues in the CDR3. A second PCR of roughly 7 to 11 cycles used a sample-barcoded 5' primer and a J-beta primer mix. Each TCR beta cDNA got a 12-nucleotide random molecular identifier. One entry per CDR3 protein results from TCRdb running MiXCR on the 5' RACE reads. The sample contains hundreds of thousands of distinct CDR3 sequences, 36% of which appear only once.

The chain is built from TRBV20-1 and TRBJ1-6, with 7 positions matching TRBD1. The receptor was isolated from a man between 18 and 35 years old in good health. The sequencing input was blood. CDR3 region: CSAAQGPPNSPLHF. The CDR3 DNA sequence: TGCAGTGCAGCACAGGGGCCCCCAAATTCACCCCTCCACTTT.